The source of this TCR beta chain is a study of T cell changes during pregnancy in multiple sclerosis. This CDR3 has 13 amino acids. Germline V gene data show CDR1 as SNHLY and CDR2 as FYNNEI. The germline V and J ends were trimmed by 7 bases and 2 bases, with 12 bases remaining between them. Profiled with immunoSEQ multiplex PCR; TCRdb holds only in-frame clones, not every one. The sample gives 65,000 to 85,000 clones, 85% to 95% of which show up once; under 0.3% is in the top ten. This TCR came from a female donor with multiple sclerosis, enrolled in a pregnancy study. This chain connects TRBV2 to TRBJ2-7, with a tentative D call TRBD1 (6 bases). The sequencing here drew on CD4+ T cells from peripheral blood mononuclear cells, taken after pregnancy. CDR3 sequence: CASNNGQPYEQYF. CDR3 nucleotides: TGTGCCAGCAATAACGGACAGCCCTACGAGCAGTACTTC.